The next 16 T cell receptor beta chains were all read from a single sample in a study of OX40 agonist ivuxolimab in advanced cancers. Assay: immunoSEQ multiplex PCR; the TCRdb copy retains only in-frame clones and omits some. The table has about 49,000 clones, roughly 79% seen once. Sequenced material: CD4+ or CD8+ T cells sorted from blood, taken in a trial of the OX40 agonist ivuxolimab. The receptor source for this set is an adult with an advanced solid tumor such as melanoma, head and neck, liver or kidney cancer.

The gene calls are TRBV29-1 and TRBJ2-3, with 11 bases aligning to TRBD2. The V gene end was trimmed by 3 bases and the J gene end by 7 bases; junction bases not matched to a gene: 12. The length of the CDR3 is 16 residues. Per germline, CDR1 SQVTM and CDR2 ANQGSEA. CDR3 loop: CSVEDPTSGSVNTQYF. For the CDR3, the DNA is TGCAGCGTTGAGGACCCTACTAGCGGGAGCGTGAATACGCAGTATTTT.

The chain couples TRBV4-1 to TRBJ2-5; maybe TRBD1 (5 bases). Per the germline V gene, CDR1 is MGHRA and CDR2 is YSYEKL. Trimming removed 0 bases at V and 4 bases at J, with 15 bases between. CDR3 size: 16 residues. CDR3 in DNA: TGCGCCAGCAGCCAAGATCGTCAGGGCCTCGGAGAGACCCAGTACTTC. Amino acid sequence: CASSQDRQGLGETQYF.

The V call is TRBV28, the J call TRBJ2-3, with 11 bases lining up with TRBD2. The V gene's germline CDR1 is MDHEN and CDR2 SYDVKM. The CDR3 runs 15 residues. Trimming at V came to 5 bases and at J to 6 bases, leaving 7 bases not matched to a gene. This chain's CDR3 is CASSLSGRATDTQYF. The CDR3 DNA reads as TGTGCCAGCAGTCTTAGCGGGAGGGCTACTGATACGCAGTATTTT.

The rearrangement uses TRBV19 and TRBJ2-1; D may be TRBD2 (6 bases). The CDR3 loop spans 14 amino acids. CDR1 and CDR2 from the germline V gene are LNHDA and SQIVND (reference sequence). Trimming took 3 bases from V and 8 from J, leaving 14 bases between them. The CDR3 loop reads CASSIARESHEQFF. In nucleotides, the CDR3 is TGTGCCAGTAGTATTGCACGGGAGTCACATGAGCAGTTCTTC.

J is TRBJ1-1 and V is TRBV6-5, with a possible D match to TRBD1 (5 bases). Looked up from germline, CDR1 is MNHEY and CDR2 is SVGAGI. V gave up 2 bases and J gave up 5 bases, with 12 bases separating them. The CDR3 totals 14 residues. CDR3 nucleotides: TGTGCCAGCAGTTACCGGACACCAGGGACTGAAGCTTTCTTT. Encoded protein: CASSYRTPGTEAFF.

The chain couples TRBV2 to TRBJ1-5; D is unclear. V was clipped by 5 bases and J by 0 bases, with 11 bases between them. The CDR3 has 15 amino acids. Germline CDR1 reads SNHLY; CDR2 reads FYNNEI. The CDR3 region has the DNA TGTGCCAGCAGTAGGGTCCCTTATAGCAATCAGCCCCAGCATTTT. Amino acid sequence: CASSRVPYSNQPQHF.

The gene calls are TRBV9 and TRBJ1-2, with TRBD1 matching 7 bases. Germline CDR1 reads SGDLS; CDR2 reads YYNGEE. CDR3 length equals 14 residues. V trimming: 4 bases; J trimming: 0 bases; junction bases outside the gene matches: 3. The CDR3 region has the DNA TGTGCCAGCAGCCGGGGACAGACTAACTATGGCTACACCTTC. This encodes CASSRGQTNYGYTF.

V is TRBV6-5 and J is TRBJ2-1, with D unresolved. V was clipped by 5 bases and J by 6 bases, with 14 bases between them. The CDR3 runs to 14 residues. Germline-derived CDR1 and CDR2 are MNHEY and SVGAGI. The CDR3 loop is CASSAAGSANEQFF. CDR3 nucleotide sequence: TGTGCCAGCAGTGCCGCCGGCTCAGCCAATGAGCAGTTCTTC.

This clone was counted once. V is TRBV2 and J is TRBJ1-1, with 7 bases matching TRBD1. The CDR3 is made up of 14 amino acids. The germline V gene encodes CDR1 SNHLY and CDR2 FYNNEI. V shed 5 bases, J shed 1 base, and the junction held 4 bases outside the gene matches. The CDR3 sequence: CASSLRTGNTEAFF. The CDR3 DNA sequence: TGTGCCAGCAGTTTAAGGACAGGGAACACTGAAGCTTTCTTT.

This chain uses TRBV6-6 with TRBJ1-1; D remains unclear. The germline CDR1 and CDR2 sequences are MNHNY and SVGAGI (reference sequence). The CDR3 has 12 amino acids. V shed 1 base and J shed 2 bases, with 2 bases lying between them. CDR3 nucleotide sequence: TGTGCCAGCAGTTACTTAAACACTGAAGCTTTCTTT. As protein: CASSYLNTEAFF.

This chain connects TRBV30 to TRBJ1-2; 10 positions match TRBD1. CDR3 length equals 13 residues. Germline trimming cut 4 bases from V and 6 bases from J; bases unmatched to any gene: 5. From germline, CDR1 is GTSNPN and CDR2 SVGIG (reference sequence). The CDR3: CAWTGGTGDGYTF. The CDR3 DNA is TGTGCCTGGACAGGAGGGACAGGGGATGGCTACACCTTC.

The rearrangement joins TRBV21-1 to TRBJ2-2; the table names TRBD2, a call not compared with the DNA. TRBV21-1 is assigned pseudogene status. The length of the CDR3 is 19 residues. Here the CDR3 reads CASSKGRQGETSGTGELFF. CDR3 in DNA: TGTGCCAGCAGCAAAGGTCGCCAGGGAGAGACTAGCGGGACCGGGGAGCTGTTTTTT.

The chain couples TRBV2 to TRBJ1-1; D is uncertain. V dropped 6 bases and J dropped 2 bases, with 10 bases sitting between them. Germline CDR1 SNHLY, CDR2 FYNNEI. This CDR3 region has 13 residues. CDR3 DNA sequence: TGTGCCAGCAGGGCAGATATCAACACTGAAGCTTTCTTT. The encoded protein is CASRADINTEAFF.

About this clone: The sample carries other DNA sequences with the same CDR3. This chain connects TRBV4-1 to TRBJ2-1, with D uncertain. The CDR3 loop spans 13 amino acids. Germline V gene data show CDR1 as MGHRA and CDR2 as YSYEKL. V was shortened by 4 bases and J by 0 bases, with 4 bases between the two germline ends. CDR3 residues: CASSRDSYNEQFF. The CDR3 DNA reads as TGCGCCAGCAGCCGGGACTCCTACAATGAGCAGTTCTTC.

The chain couples TRBV2 to TRBJ1-3, with 8 bases that match TRBD1. The CDR3 runs to 13 residues. J lost 4 bases, V lost 5 bases, and 1 base had no gene match. Germline-derived CDR1 and CDR2 are SNHLY and FYNNEI. CDR3 amino acids: CASSRQGGNTIYF. In DNA form, the CDR3 reads TGTGCCAGCAGTCGACAGGGGGGAAACACCATATATTTT. The whole variable domain, remainder taken from reference TRBV2 and TRBJ1-3, is EPEVTQTPSHQVTQMGQEVILRCVPISNHLYFYWYRQILGQKVEFLVSFYNNEISEKSEIFDDQFSVERPDGSNFTLKIRSTKLEDSAMYFCASSRQGGNTIYFGEGSWLTVV.

V and J are TRBV10-2 and TRBJ2-3; 10 bases are a match to TRBD2. In germline, CDR1 is WSHSY, CDR2 SAAADI. The CDR3 runs 16 residues. The J segment lost 3 bases and the V segment lost 2 bases, leaving 5 bases of the junction unmatched. CDR3 loop: CASSEATSGTTDTQYF. The CDR3, as DNA: TGCGCCAGCAGTGAGGCAACTAGCGGGACTACAGATACGCAGTATTTT.